The clone carrying this TCR beta chain came up many times. Its matching antigen is unknown. Regarding time point: newly diagnosed GD, antithyroid drugs for less than 3 months. Extracted RNA from PBMCs served as the source of the TCR library. These data belong to a study of regulatory T cells in long-lasting Graves disease. At the level of the study: Newly diagnosed Graves' patients had under 3 months of antithyroid drugs.

Deletions cut 8 bases from V and 5 bases from J, with 13 bases between. CDR1 and CDR2 (germline): SQVTM, ANQGSEA. The CDR3 length is 11 residues. Through Arm-PCR of CDR3 regions and iRepertoire HTBI primers, TCR beta libraries were built. TCRdb processed the multiplex PCR reads anew with MiXCR; each CDR3 protein has one entry. The table has roughly 500,000 distinct CDR3 sequences, approximately 15% seen once. Findings and limits, study-wide: Whereas new patients shared about a thousand public clonotypes, persistent patients shared more, at under 3,500. The work looked only at peripheral blood and did not look at thyroid tissue.

The same sample was also studied in work on T cells in Graves' hyperthyroidism and ophthalmopathy.

The specimen was peripheral blood mononuclear cells (PBMCs), collected at new diagnosis, from a patient treated with antithyroid drugs. This TCR derives from a man aged 25 to 40 with Graves disease. J is TRBJ2-7 and V is TRBV29-1; D remains ambiguous. The CDR3 protein is CSILSRDEQYF. In nucleotides, the CDR3 is TGCAGCATCCTGAGCCGAGACGAGCAGTACTTC.